Shown below are 17 T cell receptor beta chains from a single sample sequenced in a study of blood T cell repertoires in COVID-19. Data came from immunoSEQ multiplex PCR; TCRdb stores just in-frame clones and leaves some out. The sample has under 350,000 clones; 80% to 90% are singletons. The sequencing input was PBMCs or T cells enriched from blood (not recorded which). Receptor source: a woman between 40 and 50 years old with acute COVID-19.

V and J are TRBV2 and TRBJ1-4, with 10 bases fitting TRBD1. CDR3 size: 15 residues. CDR1 and CDR2 from the germline V gene are SNHLY and FYNNEI. The V segment lost 4 bases and the J segment 8 bases; nucleotides outside the gene matches: 7. The CDR3 region is CASSADRGSGEKLFF. The CDR3 DNA follows: TGTGCCAGCAGTGCGGACAGGGGGTCGGGGGAAAAACTGTTTTTT.

The genes are TRBV27 and TRBJ2-1; 8 positions match TRBD1. The trim removed 3 bases at V and 10 bases at J, leaving 14 bases unmatched. CDR1 and CDR2 from the germline V gene are MNHEY and SMNVEV (reference sequence). This CDR3 is built from 16 residues. DNA of the CDR3: TGTGCCAGCAGTTTGGGATATAAGACAGGGGTCAAGGAGCAGTTCTTC. Translation: CASSLGYKTGVKEQFF.

This chain links TRBV5-4 with TRBJ2-3, with D possibly being TRBD2 (7 bases). V was cut by 3 bases and J by 5 bases, with 19 bases left in between. Germline V gene data show CDR1 as SGHNT and CDR2 as YYREEE (reference sequence). The CDR3 is 16 residues long. The CDR3 DNA reads TGTGCCAGCAGCTGGCCCTCGGGGGGCGAGGTAGATACGCAGTATTTT. Translating it yields CASSWPSGGEVDTQYF.

The gene calls are TRBV7-9 and TRBJ2-2; D might be TRBD2 (5 bases). Germline V lookup: CDR1 SEHNR, CDR2 FQNEAQ (reference sequence). Trimming cost V 10 bases and J 4 bases, with 16 bases left between them. This CDR3 region has 14 residues. The CDR3 is CANPRAGGTGELFF. DNA for the CDR3: TGTGCCAACCCACGTGCGGGCGGCACCGGGGAGCTGTTTTTT.

CDR3 protein: CASSEVSRGEQYF. The CDR3 region has the DNA TGTGCCAGCAGTGAAGTGTCAAGGGGCGAGCAGTACTTC. The rearrangement joins TRBV6-1 to TRBJ2-7, with D perhaps TRBD1 (5 bases). With 1 base removed from V and 6 bases from J, the gap between germline ends came to 10 bases. CDR1 and CDR2 from the germline V gene are MNHNS and SASEGT. The CDR3 has 13 residues.

This CDR3 is CATSRPNTGSNEKLFF. The CDR3 DNA reads TGTGCCACCAGCAGACCTAATACAGGATCGAATGAAAAACTGTTTTTT. The chain recombines TRBV15 with TRBJ1-4; tentatively, D is TRBD1 (5 bases). This CDR3 is built from 16 residues. Germline V gene lookup returns CDR1 LNHNV and CDR2 YYDKDF (reference sequence). V gave up 2 bases and J gave up 5 bases, with 15 bases separating them.

The gene calls are TRBV6-6 and TRBJ1-3; 7 bases map to TRBD1. The CDR3 has 16 amino acids. The trim removed 5 bases at V and 0 bases at J, leaving 7 bases unmatched. Looked up from germline, CDR1 is MNHNY and CDR2 is SVGAGI (reference sequence). The CDR3 coding sequence is TGTGCCAGCAGTCGAACTTGGGACAGCTCTGGAAACACCATATATTTT. Translation gives CASSRTWDSSGNTIYF.

This clone was counted a few times. The chain combines TRBV21-1 with TRBJ1-4. TRBV21-1 is marked as a pseudogene. The CDR3 has 13 amino acids. As DNA, the CDR3 is TGTGCCAGCAGCCAAGGAGATAATGAAAAACTGTTTTTT. It encodes CASSQGDNEKLFF.

This chain links TRBV6-5 with TRBJ2-7, with a possible D match to TRBD2 (7 bases). In germline, CDR1 is MNHEY, CDR2 SVGAGI. Trimming pared 0 bases from V and 5 bases from J, leaving 14 bases between. The CDR3 has 15 amino acids. Here the CDR3 reads CASSYSNREGNEQYF. The CDR3 nucleotides are TGTGCCAGCAGTTACTCCAACAGGGAGGGGAACGAGCAGTACTTC.

This rearrangement joins TRBV24-1 to TRBJ2-5; 13 bases map to TRBD2. The J segment lost 2 bases and the V segment lost 2 bases, leaving 10 bases of the junction unmatched. CDR1 is KGHDR and CDR2 is SFDVKD in the germline V gene. CDR3 size: 19 residues. The DNA for the CDR3 is TGTGCCACCAGTGATTCGGGACTAGCGGGAAGGGCATTTCAAGAGACCCAGTACTTC. This gives the protein CATSDSGLAGRAFQETQYF.

The gene calls are TRBV18 and TRBJ1-5; no reliable D call. Trimming took 3 bases from V and 11 from J, leaving 14 bases between them. CDR1 and CDR2 (germline): KGHSH, LQKENI. The CDR3 length is 13 residues. CDR3 DNA: TGTGCCAGCTCACCCAGTAGATCCCAGGCCCAGCATTTT. It encodes CASSPSRSQAQHF.

This sequence joins TRBV18 and TRBJ2-2; no firm D call. The CDR3 covers 14 residues. V was shortened by 2 bases and J by 2 bases, with 6 bases between the two germline ends. Germline V CDR1 and CDR2: KGHSH, LQKENI. Written as DNA, the CDR3 is TGTGCCAGCTCACCAGGCAAAAACACCGGGGAGCTGTTTTTT. Protein: CASSPGKNTGELFF. The full variable domain, with the rest looked up from reference TRBV18 and TRBJ2-2, is NAGVMQNPRHLVRRRGQEARLRCSPMKGHSHVYWYRQLPEEGLKFMVYLQKENIIDESGMPKERFSAEFPKEGPSILRIQQVVRGDSAAYFCASSPGKNTGELFFGEGSRLTVL.

There are a few counts of this clone. V gene TRBV5-4 combines with J gene TRBJ1-1; 7 positions match TRBD1. Looked up from germline, CDR1 is SGHNT and CDR2 is YYREEE (reference sequence). The CDR3 loop spans 17 amino acids. The V gene end was trimmed by 4 bases and the J gene end by 4 bases; junction bases not matched to a gene: 16. The DNA of the CDR3 is TGTGCCAGCAGCCCCCGGTCTTGGCAGGGGGATATCACTGAAGCTTTCTTT. The encoded protein is CASSPRSWQGDITEAFF.

The chain couples TRBV3-1 (or the pseudogene TRBV3-2) to TRBJ2-5; 10 bases are a match to TRBD2. J was trimmed by 5 bases and V by 1 base; bases with no gene match: 7. This CDR3 contains 16 residues. Germline V CDR1 and CDR2: LGHDT, YNNKEL (reference sequence). CDR3 nucleotides: TGTGCCAGCAGCCAAGTGCTGCTAGCGGGAGCGGAGACCCAGTACTTC. Protein sequence: CASSQVLLAGAETQYF.

The genes are TRBV11-2 and TRBJ2-7, with a tentative D call TRBD1 (5 bases). Per germline, CDR1 SGHAT and CDR2 FQNNGV. The CDR3 loop spans 11 amino acids. Trimming took off 6 bases at V and 7 bases at J, with 10 bases between the two ends. The CDR3 region has the DNA TGTGCCAGCAGATATAGGGGTGAGCAGTACTTC. Its protein product is CASRYRGEQYF.

This clone was detected a few times. This chain connects TRBV7-2 to TRBJ2-4, with TRBD2 matching over 9 bases. In germline, CDR1 is SGHTA, CDR2 FQGNSA. With 5 bases clipped from V and 0 bases from J, the junction kept 5 bases outside the gene matches. This CDR3 has 16 residues. The CDR3 DNA follows: TGTGCCAGCAGCCCCAGACTAGCGGTAGCCAAAAACATTCAGTACTTC. Its translation is CASSPRLAVAKNIQYF.

This clone turned up a few times. The DNA is omitted, as the CDR3 cannot be located on it reliably, and the CDR3 follows TCRdb's listing. This chain links TRBV5-1 with TRBJ2-2; TRBD2, as called in the table, went unchecked against the DNA. A total of 15 residues make up the CDR3, ends included. Germline CDR1 reads SGHRS; CDR2 reads YFSETQ. This chain's CDR3 is CASSILASGTGELFF.